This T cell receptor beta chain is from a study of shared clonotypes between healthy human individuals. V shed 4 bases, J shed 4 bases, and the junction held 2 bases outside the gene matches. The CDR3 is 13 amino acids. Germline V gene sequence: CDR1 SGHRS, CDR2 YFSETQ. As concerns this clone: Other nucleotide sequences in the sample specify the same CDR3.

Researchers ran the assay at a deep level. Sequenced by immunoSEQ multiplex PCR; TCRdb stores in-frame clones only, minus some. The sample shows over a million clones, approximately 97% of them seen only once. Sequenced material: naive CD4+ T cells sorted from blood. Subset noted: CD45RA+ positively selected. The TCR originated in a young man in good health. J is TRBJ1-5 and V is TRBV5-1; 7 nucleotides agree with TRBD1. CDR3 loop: CASSRTGNQPQHF. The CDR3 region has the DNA TGCGCCAGCAGCAGGACAGGAAATCAGCCCCAGCATTTT.